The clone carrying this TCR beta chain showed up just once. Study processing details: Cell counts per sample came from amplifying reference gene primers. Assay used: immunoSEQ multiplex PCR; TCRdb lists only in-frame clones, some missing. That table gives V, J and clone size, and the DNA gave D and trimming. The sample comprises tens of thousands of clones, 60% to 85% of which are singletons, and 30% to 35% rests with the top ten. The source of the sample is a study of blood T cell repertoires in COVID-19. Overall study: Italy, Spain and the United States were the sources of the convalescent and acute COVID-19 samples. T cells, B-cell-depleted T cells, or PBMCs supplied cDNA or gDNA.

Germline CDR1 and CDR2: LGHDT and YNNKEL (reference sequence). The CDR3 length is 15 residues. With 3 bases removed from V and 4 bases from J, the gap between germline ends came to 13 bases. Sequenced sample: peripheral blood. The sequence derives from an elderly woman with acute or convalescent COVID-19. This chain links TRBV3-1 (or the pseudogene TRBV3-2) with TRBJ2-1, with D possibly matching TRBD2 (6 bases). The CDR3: CASSQGGGSYNEQFF. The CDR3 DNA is TGTGCCAGCAGCCAGGGCGGAGGGTCATACAATGAGCAGTTCTTC.